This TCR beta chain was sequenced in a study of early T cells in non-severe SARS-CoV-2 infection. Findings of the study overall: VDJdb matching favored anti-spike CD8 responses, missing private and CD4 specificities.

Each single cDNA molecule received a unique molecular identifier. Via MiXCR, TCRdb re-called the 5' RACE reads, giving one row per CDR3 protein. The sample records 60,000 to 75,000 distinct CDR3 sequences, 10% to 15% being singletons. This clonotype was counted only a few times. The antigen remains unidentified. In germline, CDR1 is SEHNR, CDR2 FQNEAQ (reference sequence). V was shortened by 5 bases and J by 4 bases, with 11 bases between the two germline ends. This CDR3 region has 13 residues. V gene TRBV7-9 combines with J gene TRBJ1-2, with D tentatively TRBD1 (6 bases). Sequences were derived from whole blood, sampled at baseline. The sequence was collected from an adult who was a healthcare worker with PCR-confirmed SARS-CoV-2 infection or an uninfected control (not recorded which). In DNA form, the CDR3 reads TGTGCCAGCAGCCTGACAGGAAGCTATGGCTACACCTTC. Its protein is CASSLTGSYGYTF.